A selection of T cell receptor beta chains follows, all from one sample in a study of T cells in Graves' hyperthyroidism and ophthalmopathy. Each CDR3 protein gets one entry after TCRdb re-called the multiplex PCR reads with MiXCR. The table has approximately 520,000 distinct CDR3 sequences, roughly a quarter seen once. Sequencing was performed on blood. These receptors all stem from a woman aged 25 to 39 with Graves' ophthalmopathy. The CDR3 runs from the conserved cysteine through the conserved F or W. Each record gives: D gene, J gene, clone size, V gene, CDR3 protein, CDR3 DNA. The D gene is left open where the match is weak. Expanded clones get a size class; other rows say once, few or many, or leave the size out.

D gene: TRBD2
J gene: TRBJ2-5
clone size: many
V gene: TRBV20-1
CDR3 protein: CSADIAGGETQYF
CDR3 DNA: TGCAGTGCTGATATAGCGGGGGGTGAGACCCAGTACTTC

D gene: .
J gene: TRBJ1-2
clone size: many
V gene: TRBV12-3/TRBV12-4
CDR3 protein: CASSDSAAYGYTF
CDR3 DNA: TGTGCCAGCAGTGATTCAGCCGCCTATGGCTACACCTTC

D gene: TRBD1
J gene: TRBJ2-2
clone size: many
V gene: TRBV19
CDR3 protein: CATPRMGQGAGGELFF
CDR3 DNA: TGTGCCACTCCAAGAATGGGACAGGGGGCTGGCGGGGAGCTGTTTTTT

D gene: TRBD1
J gene: TRBJ2-5
clone size: once
V gene: TRBV6-1
CDR3 protein: CASRKQGLGQETQYF
CDR3 DNA: TGTGCCAGCAGAAAACAGGGGTTGGGGCAAGAGACCCAGTACTTC

D gene: .
J gene: TRBJ1-1
clone size: .
V gene: TRBV6-1
CDR3 protein: CASRLPDTEAFF
CDR3 DNA: TGTGCCAGCAGACTTCCCGACACTGAAGCTTTCTTT

D gene: .
J gene: TRBJ1-1
clone size: many
V gene: TRBV29-1
CDR3 protein: CSARWGGYTEAFF
CDR3 DNA: TGCAGCGCCCGGTGGGGAGGATACACTGAAGCTTTCTTT

D gene: .
J gene: TRBJ1-2
clone size: many
V gene: TRBV25-1
CDR3 protein: CASSVHVEGLDYGYTF
CDR3 DNA: TGTGCCAGCAGTGTTCACGTGGAGGGGCTGGACTATGGCTACACCTTC

D gene: .
J gene: TRBJ2-5
clone size: many
V gene: TRBV7-6
CDR3 protein: CASSFSPNAETQYF
CDR3 DNA: TGTGCCAGCAGCTTCAGCCCCAACGCGGAGACCCAGTACTTC

D gene: .
J gene: TRBJ1-2
clone size: few
V gene: TRBV12-3/TRBV12-4
CDR3 protein: CASSLYGTQHYGYTF
CDR3 DNA: TGTGCCAGCAGTTTGTACGGGACACAACACTATGGCTACACCTTC

D gene: .
J gene: TRBJ2-2
clone size: few
V gene: TRBV11-1
CDR3 protein: CASSFGALHGYTGELFF
CDR3 DNA: TGTGCCAGCAGCTTCGGTGCCCTTCACGGCTACACCGGGGAGCTGTTTTTT

D gene: .
J gene: TRBJ1-5
clone size: many
V gene: TRBV6-1
CDR3 protein: CASLARATYSNQPQHF
CDR3 DNA: TGTGCCAGCTTAGCCCGGGCGACCTATAGCAATCAGCCCCAGCATTTT

D gene: .
J gene: TRBJ2-7
clone size: .
V gene: TRBV29-1
CDR3 protein: CSVVVGRSHEQYF
CDR3 DNA: TGCAGCGTTGTGGTGGGGCGAAGCCACGAGCAGTACTTC

D gene: TRBD1
J gene: TRBJ1-1
clone size: many
V gene: TRBV27
CDR3 protein: CASSPWTGANTEAFF
CDR3 DNA: TGTGCCAGCAGTCCCTGGACAGGGGCGAACACTGAAGCTTTCTTT

D gene: TRBD1
J gene: TRBJ2-7
clone size: many
V gene: TRBV24-1
CDR3 protein: CATSDSQGAVEQYF
CDR3 DNA: TGTGCCACCAGTGACTCACAGGGGGCGGTGGAGCAGTACTTC

D gene: .
J gene: TRBJ1-1
clone size: .
V gene: TRBV28
CDR3 protein: CASSLSLGPTTEAFF
CDR3 DNA: TGTGCCAGCAGTTTATCCCTCGGACCGACCACTGAAGCTTTCTTT

D gene: .
J gene: TRBJ1-2
clone size: many
V gene: TRBV12-3/TRBV12-4
CDR3 protein: CASGVDSYGYTF
CDR3 DNA: TGTGCCAGTGGGGTGGACAGCTATGGCTACACCTTC

D gene: .
J gene: TRBJ1-3
clone size: many
V gene: TRBV5-1
CDR3 protein: CASSLSYGPGTGNTIYF
CDR3 DNA: TGCGCCAGCAGCCTTAGCTACGGACCCGGGACTGGAAACACCATATATTTT

D gene: .
J gene: TRBJ1-5
clone size: .
V gene: TRBV6-1
CDR3 protein: CASRVWVDSNQPQHF
CDR3 DNA: TGTGCCAGCAGGGTATGGGTCGATAGCAATCAGCCCCAGCATTTT

D gene: .
J gene: TRBJ1-5
clone size: .
V gene: TRBV30
CDR3 protein: CAWSFPEIQPQHF
CDR3 DNA: TGTGCCTGGAGTTTCCCGGAGATCCAGCCCCAGCATTTT

D gene: TRBD1
J gene: TRBJ2-7
clone size: many
V gene: TRBV20-1
CDR3 protein: CSAQDRGLEQYF
CDR3 DNA: TGCAGTGCTCAGGACAGGGGGCTCGAGCAGTACTTC

D gene: .
J gene: TRBJ2-7
clone size: many
V gene: TRBV5-6
CDR3 protein: CASSLEVKRSYEQYF
CDR3 DNA: TGTGCCAGCAGCTTGGAAGTCAAACGATCCTACGAGCAGTACTTC

D gene: .
J gene: TRBJ1-5
clone size: many
V gene: TRBV7-8
CDR3 protein: CASSYESNQPQHF
CDR3 DNA: TGTGCCAGCAGCTATGAGAGCAATCAGCCCCAGCATTTT

D gene: .
J gene: TRBJ2-6
clone size: many
V gene: TRBV9
CDR3 protein: CASSVAGTGANVLTF
CDR3 DNA: TGTGCCAGCAGCGTAGCTGGTACTGGGGCCAACGTCCTGACTTTC

D gene: TRBD2
J gene: TRBJ2-5
clone size: many
V gene: TRBV5-1
CDR3 protein: CASSFISGGQETQYF
CDR3 DNA: TGCGCCAGCAGCTTTATTAGCGGGGGCCAAGAGACCCAGTACTTC

D gene: .
J gene: TRBJ1-1
clone size: many
V gene: TRBV6-1
CDR3 protein: CASTPGAFRDTEAFF
CDR3 DNA: TGTGCCAGCACGCCAGGGGCCTTCAGGGACACTGAAGCTTTCTTT

D gene: TRBD1
J gene: TRBJ1-1
clone size: many
V gene: TRBV29-1
CDR3 protein: CSVLHTGGRTEAFF
CDR3 DNA: TGCAGCGTGCTACATACAGGGGGCAGGACTGAAGCTTTCTTT

D gene: .
J gene: TRBJ2-7
clone size: .
V gene: TRBV7-9
CDR3 protein: CASSNQGPSYEQYF
CDR3 DNA: TGTGCCAGCAGCAACCAGGGTCCCTCCTACGAGCAGTACTTC

D gene: .
J gene: TRBJ2-7
clone size: many
V gene: TRBV6-5
CDR3 protein: CASSLFRGAYEQYF
CDR3 DNA: TGTGCCAGCAGTTTATTTCGAGGGGCCTACGAGCAGTACTTC

D gene: .
J gene: TRBJ2-3
clone size: .
V gene: TRBV7-2
CDR3 protein: CASSTGGDTDTQYF
CDR3 DNA: TGTGCCAGCAGCACCGGGGGTGACACAGATACGCAGTATTTT

D gene: .
J gene: TRBJ2-2
clone size: many
V gene: TRBV27
CDR3 protein: CASSFEAGKLFF
CDR3 DNA: TGTGCCAGCAGTTTTGAAGCAGGGAAGCTGTTTTTT

D gene: .
J gene: TRBJ2-5
clone size: .
V gene: TRBV18
CDR3 protein: CASSPLAEQETQYF
CDR3 DNA: TGTGCCAGCTCACCATTGGCAGAACAAGAGACCCAGTACTTC

D gene: .
J gene: TRBJ1-5
clone size: many
V gene: TRBV7-8
CDR3 protein: CASSLSRERGSNQPQHF
CDR3 DNA: TGTGCCAGCAGCTTAAGCAGGGAACGAGGGAGCAATCAGCCCCAGCATTTT

D gene: TRBD2
J gene: TRBJ2-7
clone size: many
V gene: TRBV2
CDR3 protein: CASRGGALYEQYF
CDR3 DNA: TGTGCCAGCAGGGGAGGGGCTCTCTACGAGCAGTACTTC

D gene: .
J gene: TRBJ1-1
clone size: many
V gene: TRBV7-8
CDR3 protein: CASSPKRGGNTEAFF
CDR3 DNA: TGTGCCAGCAGCCCTAAGCGCGGGGGGAACACTGAAGCTTTCTTT

D gene: .
J gene: TRBJ1-5
clone size: .
V gene: TRBV2
CDR3 protein: CASRQEYSNQPQHF
CDR3 DNA: TGTGCCAGCAGACAGGAATATAGCAATCAGCCCCAGCATTTT

D gene: .
J gene: TRBJ2-5
clone size: many
V gene: TRBV9
CDR3 protein: CASSSRGGAQETQYF
CDR3 DNA: TGTGCCAGCAGCTCGAGGGGGGGGGCTCAAGAGACCCAGTACTTC

D gene: .
J gene: TRBJ1-5
clone size: few
V gene: TRBV6-1
CDR3 protein: CASSVYGSYSNQPQHF
CDR3 DNA: TGTGCCAGCAGTGTGTACGGCAGCTATAGCAATCAGCCCCAGCATTTT

D gene: TRBD1
J gene: TRBJ1-2
clone size: .
V gene: TRBV30
CDR3 protein: CAWGGQGGGGYTF
CDR3 DNA: TGTGCCTGGGGGGGACAGGGGGGCGGTGGCTACACCTTC

D gene: .
J gene: TRBJ1-5
clone size: many
V gene: TRBV6-4
CDR3 protein: CASSDRNSMYSNQPQHF
CDR3 DNA: TGTGCCAGCAGTGACAGAAATTCAATGTATAGCAATCAGCCCCAGCATTTT

D gene: TRBD1
J gene: TRBJ1-2
clone size: many
V gene: TRBV6-1
CDR3 protein: CASTQQGSGYTF
CDR3 DNA: TGTGCCAGCACCCAACAGGGGAGCGGCTACACCTTC

D gene: TRBD1
J gene: TRBJ1-2
clone size: .
V gene: TRBV15
CDR3 protein: CATSRAQGDGYTF
CDR3 DNA: TGTGCCACCAGCAGAGCCCAGGGGGATGGCTACACCTTC

D gene: .
J gene: TRBJ1-2
clone size: .
V gene: TRBV28
CDR3 protein: CASSSPGGDGDGYGYTF
CDR3 DNA: TGTGCCAGCAGCTCCCCTGGGGGGGACGGCGATGGCTATGGCTACACCTTC

D gene: .
J gene: TRBJ2-7
clone size: .
V gene: TRBV6-2/TRBV6-3
CDR3 protein: CASSTRGGDEQYF
CDR3 DNA: TGTGCCAGCAGCACCAGGGGAGGGGACGAGCAGTACTTC

D gene: TRBD1
J gene: TRBJ2-7
clone size: .
V gene: TRBV2
CDR3 protein: CASSGRTGRFEQYF
CDR3 DNA: TGTGCCAGCAGTGGGAGGACAGGACGTTTCGAGCAGTACTTC

D gene: .
J gene: TRBJ2-7
clone size: many
V gene: TRBV28
CDR3 protein: CASSLLDYEQYF
CDR3 DNA: TGTGCCAGCAGTTTACTCGACTACGAGCAGTACTTC

D gene: .
J gene: TRBJ2-7
clone size: .
V gene: TRBV19
CDR3 protein: CASSARAGALYEQYF
CDR3 DNA: TGTGCCAGTAGTGCCCGGGCAGGTGCCCTCTACGAGCAGTACTTC

D gene: .
J gene: TRBJ1-2
clone size: few
V gene: TRBV6-5
CDR3 protein: CASRVLTNYGYTF
CDR3 DNA: TGTGCCAGCAGGGTGCTCACTAACTATGGCTACACCTTC

D gene: .
J gene: TRBJ1-5
clone size: few
V gene: TRBV20-1
CDR3 protein: CSASSRNNQPQHF
CDR3 DNA: TGCAGTGCTAGTTCCAGAAACAATCAGCCCCAGCATTTT

D gene: TRBD1
J gene: TRBJ1-1
clone size: few
V gene: TRBV6-5
CDR3 protein: CASSLRKGAVTEAFF
CDR3 DNA: TGTGCCAGCAGTTTAAGGAAGGGGGCTGTCACTGAAGCTTTCTTT

D gene: .
J gene: TRBJ1-5
clone size: many
V gene: TRBV12-3/TRBV12-4
CDR3 protein: CASSPDLNQPQHF
CDR3 DNA: TGTGCCAGCAGTCCGGATCTAAATCAGCCCCAGCATTTT

D gene: TRBD1
J gene: TRBJ2-4
clone size: many
V gene: TRBV7-2
CDR3 protein: CASSPGQGGHIQYF
CDR3 DNA: TGTGCCAGCAGCCCAGGACAGGGTGGTCACATTCAGTACTTC

D gene: TRBD1
J gene: TRBJ1-2
clone size: few
V gene: TRBV6-1
CDR3 protein: CASRRGTAGYTF
CDR3 DNA: TGTGCCAGCAGACGCGGGACAGCTGGCTACACCTTC

D gene: TRBD1
J gene: TRBJ2-2
clone size: many
V gene: TRBV3-1
CDR3 protein: CASSQDWGQGNTGELFF
CDR3 DNA: TGTGCCAGCAGCCAAGATTGGGGACAGGGCAACACCGGGGAGCTGTTTTTT

D gene: .
J gene: TRBJ1-1
clone size: .
V gene: TRBV10-3
CDR3 protein: CATSDGYTESFF
CDR3 DNA: TGTGCCACCTCGGACGGGTACACTGAATCTTTCTTT

D gene: .
J gene: TRBJ2-7
clone size: .
V gene: TRBV12-3/TRBV12-4
CDR3 protein: CASSLRVPEQYF
CDR3 DNA: TGTGCCAGCAGTCTCAGGGTACCCGAGCAGTACTTC

D gene: .
J gene: TRBJ1-1
clone size: many
V gene: TRBV20-1
CDR3 protein: CSASAGFFDAFF
CDR3 DNA: TGCAGTGCTAGCGCGGGGTTTTTCGATGCTTTCTTT

D gene: .
J gene: TRBJ2-5
clone size: .
V gene: TRBV5-1
CDR3 protein: CASSLEPLVETQYF
CDR3 DNA: TGCGCCAGCAGCTTGGAACCTTTGGTCGAGACCCAGTACTTC

D gene: TRBD1
J gene: TRBJ1-1
clone size: many
V gene: TRBV7-9
CDR3 protein: CASSSGQVPTEAFF
CDR3 DNA: TGTGCCAGCAGCTCGGGACAGGTTCCGACTGAAGCTTTCTTT